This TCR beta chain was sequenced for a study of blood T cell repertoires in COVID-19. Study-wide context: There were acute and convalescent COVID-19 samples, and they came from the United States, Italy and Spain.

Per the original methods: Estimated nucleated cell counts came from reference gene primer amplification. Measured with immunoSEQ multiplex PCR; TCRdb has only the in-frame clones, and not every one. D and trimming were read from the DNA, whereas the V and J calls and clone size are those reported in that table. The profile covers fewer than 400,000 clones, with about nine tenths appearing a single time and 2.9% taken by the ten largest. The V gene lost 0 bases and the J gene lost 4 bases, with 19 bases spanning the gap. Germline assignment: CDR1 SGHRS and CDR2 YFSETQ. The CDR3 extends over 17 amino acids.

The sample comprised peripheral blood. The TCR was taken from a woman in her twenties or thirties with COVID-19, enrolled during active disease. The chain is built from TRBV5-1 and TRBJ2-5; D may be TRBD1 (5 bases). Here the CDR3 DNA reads TGCGCCAGCAGCTTGGCGTTAGCCACAGGTTCTGTAGAGACCCAGTACTTC. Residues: CASSLALATGSVETQYF.